This note documents a single TCR beta chain sequence. This entry belongs to a study of blood T cell repertoires in COVID-19. Germline values: CDR1 SQVTM, CDR2 ANQGSEA. V was pared by 7 bases and J by 3 bases, with 15 bases of the junction left unmatched. CDR3 length: 15 residues. Sequencing was performed with immunoSEQ multiplex PCR; in TCRdb, only in-frame clones are kept and a portion is missing. The sample has tens of thousands of clones, 65% to 90% seen once. Sequenced: peripheral blood. This chain uses TRBV29-1 with TRBJ2-7; 7 bases line up with TRBD2. The source is a man between 70 and 80 years old with active or convalescent COVID-19. The DNA of the CDR3 is TGCAGCGCTAAACTCCGGGCTAGCGGAAACTACGAGCAGTACTTC. The encoded protein is CSAKLRASGNYEQYF.